This TCR beta chain was sequenced during a study of blood T cell repertoires in COVID-19. At the level of the study: Whether acute or convalescent, the COVID-19 samples came from the United States, Italy and Spain. Sample material is recorded as cDNA or gDNA derived from T cells, B-cell-depleted T cells, or PBMCs.

Only in-frame clones appear in the TCRdb table, and some are missing; sequencing was by immunoSEQ multiplex PCR. The sample yields about 250,000 clones, over 75% seen once. Participant reports of clinical history set cohort assignment. Participants in the exposed group had met a COVID-19 case in the 2 weeks before joining the study. Unmatched junction bases numbered 3, after V lost 1 base and J lost 0 bases. Germline CDR1 reads SGHTA; CDR2 reads FQGNSA. The CDR3 has 17 amino acids. The V and J genes are TRBV7-2 and TRBJ2-3; TRBD2 aligns across 11 bases. The sequenced sample consisted of PBMCs or T cells enriched from blood (not recorded which). The clonotype comes from a woman aged 40 to 55 who had been exposed to COVID-19. Written as DNA, the CDR3 is TGTGCCAGCAGCTTAGTAGCGGGGGGGGGCAGCACAGATACGCAGTATTTT. It encodes CASSLVAGGGSTDTQYF.